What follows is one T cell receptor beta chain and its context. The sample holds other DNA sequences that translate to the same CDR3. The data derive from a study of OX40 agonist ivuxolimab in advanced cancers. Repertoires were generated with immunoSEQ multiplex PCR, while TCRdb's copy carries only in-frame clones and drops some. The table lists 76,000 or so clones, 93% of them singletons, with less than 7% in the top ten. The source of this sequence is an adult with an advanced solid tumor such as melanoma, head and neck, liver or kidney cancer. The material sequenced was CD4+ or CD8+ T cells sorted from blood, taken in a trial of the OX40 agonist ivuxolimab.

CDR3 residues: CASSYSRGNEQFF. CDR3 in DNA: TGTGCCAGCAGTTACTCGCGGGGTAATGAGCAGTTCTTC. The chain has TRBV6-5 and TRBJ2-1; perhaps TRBD2 as D (6 bases). V was shortened by 0 bases and J by 7 bases, with 7 bases between the two germline ends. The CDR3 is made up of 13 amino acids. Germline V gives CDR1 MNHEY, CDR2 SVGAGI.